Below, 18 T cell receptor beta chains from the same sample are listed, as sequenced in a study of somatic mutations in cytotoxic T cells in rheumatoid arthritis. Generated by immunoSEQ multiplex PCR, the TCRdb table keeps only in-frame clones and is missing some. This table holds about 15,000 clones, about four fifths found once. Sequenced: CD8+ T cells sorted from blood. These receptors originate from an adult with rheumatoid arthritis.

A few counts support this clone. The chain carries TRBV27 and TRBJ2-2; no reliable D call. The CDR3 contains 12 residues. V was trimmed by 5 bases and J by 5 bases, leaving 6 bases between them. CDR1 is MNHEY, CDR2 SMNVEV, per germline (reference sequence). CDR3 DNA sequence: TGTGCCAGCAGTCATGTAACCGGGGAGCTGTTTTTT. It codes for CASSHVTGELFF.

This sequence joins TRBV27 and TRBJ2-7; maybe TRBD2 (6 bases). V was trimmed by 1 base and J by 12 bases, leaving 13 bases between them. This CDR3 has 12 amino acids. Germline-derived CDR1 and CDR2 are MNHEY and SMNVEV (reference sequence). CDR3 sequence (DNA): TGTGCCAGCAGTTTATTGGGCGGGACCCCGTACTTC. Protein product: CASSLLGGTPYF.

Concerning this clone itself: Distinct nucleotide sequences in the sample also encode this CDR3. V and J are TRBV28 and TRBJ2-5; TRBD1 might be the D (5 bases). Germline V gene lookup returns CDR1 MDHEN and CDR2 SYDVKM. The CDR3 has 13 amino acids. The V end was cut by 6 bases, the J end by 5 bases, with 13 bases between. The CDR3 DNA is TGTGCCAGCAGCCCCGACAGCTGGGAGACCCAGTACTTC. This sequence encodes CASSPDSWETQYF.

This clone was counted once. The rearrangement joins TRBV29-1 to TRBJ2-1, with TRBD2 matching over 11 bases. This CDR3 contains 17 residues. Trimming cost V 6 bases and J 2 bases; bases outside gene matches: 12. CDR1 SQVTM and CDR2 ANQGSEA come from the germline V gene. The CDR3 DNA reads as TGCAGCGTCGAATATGGGCTAGCGGGAGGCACCTACAATGAGCAGTTCTTC. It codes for CSVEYGLAGGTYNEQFF.

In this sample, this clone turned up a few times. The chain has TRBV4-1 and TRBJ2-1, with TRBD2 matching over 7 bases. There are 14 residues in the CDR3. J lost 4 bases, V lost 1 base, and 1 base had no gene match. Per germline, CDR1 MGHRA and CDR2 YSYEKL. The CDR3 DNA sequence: TGCGCCAGCAGCCAAGCGGGAGGTTACAATGAGCAGTTCTTC. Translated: CASSQAGGYNEQFF.

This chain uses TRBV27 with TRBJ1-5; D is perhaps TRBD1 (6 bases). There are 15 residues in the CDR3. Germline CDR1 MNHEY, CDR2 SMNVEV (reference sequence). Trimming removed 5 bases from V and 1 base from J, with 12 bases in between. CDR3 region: CASSPQTGSNQPQHF. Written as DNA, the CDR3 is TGTGCCAGCAGTCCCCAAACAGGGAGCAATCAGCCCCAGCATTTT.

The CDR3 protein is CASSQDNSLPPDTQYF. CDR3 in DNA: TGTGCCAGCAGCCAAGATAACTCTTTGCCCCCAGATACGCAGTATTTT. This sequence joins TRBV4-2 and TRBJ2-3, with D unresolved. V was clipped by 0 bases and J by 4 bases, with 14 bases between them. Germline lookup yields CDR1 LGHNA and CDR2 YNFKEQ. This CDR3 comprises 16 residues.

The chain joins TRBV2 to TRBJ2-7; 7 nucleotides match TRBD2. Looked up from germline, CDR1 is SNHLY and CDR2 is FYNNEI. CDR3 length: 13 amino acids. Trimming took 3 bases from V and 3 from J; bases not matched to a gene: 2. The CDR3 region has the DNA TGTGCCAGCAGTGAGGAGCGGGACTACGAGCAGTACTTC. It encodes CASSEERDYEQYF.

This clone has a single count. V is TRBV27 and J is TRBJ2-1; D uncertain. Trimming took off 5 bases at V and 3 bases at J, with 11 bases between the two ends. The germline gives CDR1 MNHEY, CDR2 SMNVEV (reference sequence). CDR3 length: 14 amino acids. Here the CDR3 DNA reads TGTGCCAGCAGTCCTAACCCGGACTACAATGAGCAGTTCTTC. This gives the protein CASSPNPDYNEQFF.

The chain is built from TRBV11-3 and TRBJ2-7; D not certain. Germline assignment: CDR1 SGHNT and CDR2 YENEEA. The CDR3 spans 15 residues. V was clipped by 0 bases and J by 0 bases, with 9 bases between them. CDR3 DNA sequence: TGTGCCAGCAGCTTAGATGGGCTCAGCTCCTACGAGCAGTACTTC. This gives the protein CASSLDGLSSYEQYF.

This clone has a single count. CDR3 sequence reads: CASSEPPYYEQYF. The CDR3 region has the DNA TGTGCCAGCAGTGAACCCCCCTACTACGAGCAGTACTTC. The J gene is TRBJ2-5, the V gene TRBV6-1; D unclear. The DNA matches TRBJ2-7 better at its end, which makes the J call doubtful. Looked up from germline, CDR1 is MNHNS and CDR2 is SASEGT. The CDR3 is 13 residues long.

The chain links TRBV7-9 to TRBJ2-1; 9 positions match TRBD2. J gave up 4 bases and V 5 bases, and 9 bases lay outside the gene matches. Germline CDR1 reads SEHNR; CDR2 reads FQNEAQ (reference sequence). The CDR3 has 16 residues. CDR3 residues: CASSKGLREGYNEQFF. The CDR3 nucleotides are TGTGCCAGCAGCAAAGGCCTGCGGGAGGGATACAATGAGCAGTTCTTC.

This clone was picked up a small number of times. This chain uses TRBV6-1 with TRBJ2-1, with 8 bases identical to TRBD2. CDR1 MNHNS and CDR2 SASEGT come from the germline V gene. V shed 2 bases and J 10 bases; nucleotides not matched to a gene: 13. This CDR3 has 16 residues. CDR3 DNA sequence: TGTGCCAGCAGTGAATCGCCGGGAGGGTCCCACGGGGAGCAGTTCTTC. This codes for CASSESPGGSHGEQFF.

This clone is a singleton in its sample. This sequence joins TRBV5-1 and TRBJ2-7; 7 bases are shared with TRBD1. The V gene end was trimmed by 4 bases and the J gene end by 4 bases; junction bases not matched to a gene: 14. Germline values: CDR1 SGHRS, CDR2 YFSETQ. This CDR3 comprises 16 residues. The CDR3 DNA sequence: TGCGCCAGCAGCCCCGTTACGGGGACAGACCTATACGAGCAGTACTTC. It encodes CASSPVTGTDLYEQYF. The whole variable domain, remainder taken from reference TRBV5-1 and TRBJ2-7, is KAGVTQTPRYLIKTRGQQVTLSCSPISGHRSVSWYQQTPGQGLQFLFEYFSETQRNKGNFPGRFSGRQFSNSRSEMNVSTLELGDSALYLCASSPVTGTDLYEQYFGPGTRLTVT.

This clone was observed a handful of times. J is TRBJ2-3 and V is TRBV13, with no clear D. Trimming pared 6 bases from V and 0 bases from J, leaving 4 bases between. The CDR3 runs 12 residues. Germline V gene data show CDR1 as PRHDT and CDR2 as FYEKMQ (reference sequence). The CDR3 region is CASRTSTDTQYF. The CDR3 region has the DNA TGTGCCAGCAGAACTAGCACAGATACGCAGTATTTT.

CDR3 protein: CASSYGAGNTIYF. DNA of the CDR3: TGTGCCAGCAGTTACGGGGCTGGAAACACCATATATTTT. This chain links TRBV6-5 with TRBJ1-3; D ambiguous. Germline CDR1 is MNHEY and CDR2 is SVGAGI. V was cut by 2 bases and J by 2 bases, with 4 bases left in between. The CDR3 length is 13 residues.

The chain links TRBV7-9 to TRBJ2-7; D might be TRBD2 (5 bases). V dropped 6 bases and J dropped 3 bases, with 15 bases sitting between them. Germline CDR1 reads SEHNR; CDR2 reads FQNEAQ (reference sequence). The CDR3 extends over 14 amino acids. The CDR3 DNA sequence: TGTGCCAGCAGACCAGAGGGCGGAAACTACGAGCAGTACTTC. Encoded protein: CASRPEGGNYEQYF.

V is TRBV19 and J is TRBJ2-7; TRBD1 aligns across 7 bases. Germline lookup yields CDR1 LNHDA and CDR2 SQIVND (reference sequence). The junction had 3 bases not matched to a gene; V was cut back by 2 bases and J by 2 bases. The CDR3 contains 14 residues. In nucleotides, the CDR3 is TGTGCCAGTAGTATACCAGGACAGGCCTACGAGCAGTACTTC. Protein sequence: CASSIPGQAYEQYF.